The 23 T cell receptor beta chains reported below all come from one sample, sequenced in a study of cytomegalovirus exposure and HLA in healthy donors. The primer mix had 60 Vbeta and 13 Jbeta primers. TCRdb's copy holds only in-frame clones and misses some; the assay was immunoSEQ multiplex PCR. The sample has around 150,000 clones, roughly three quarters seen once. The specimen was PBMCs. These receptors all stem from a human donor in good health.

V is TRBV5-5 and J is TRBJ1-1; TRBD1 is a possible D gene (5 bases). The CDR3 totals 14 residues. Trimming took 2 bases from V and 3 from J, leaving 11 bases between them. Germline-derived CDR1 and CDR2 are SGHKS and YYEKEE (reference sequence). The CDR3 DNA reads as TGTGCCAGCAGCTTAGGGGCGGGAGACACTGAAGCTTTCTTT. Translation gives CASSLGAGDTEAFF.

V gene TRBV28 combines with J gene TRBJ2-7; D is possibly TRBD2 (6 bases). CDR1 is MDHEN, CDR2 SYDVKM, per germline. Between the trimmed V and J ends, which lost 3 bases and 3 bases, there was a span of 15 bases. There are 15 residues in the CDR3. In nucleotides, the CDR3 is TGTGCCAGCAGTTTGCCGCGGGAACCCAGCTACGAGCAGTACTTC. Translated, it gives CASSLPREPSYEQYF.

This rearrangement joins TRBV7-9 to TRBJ2-7; perhaps TRBD2 as D (5 bases). This CDR3 contains 15 residues. Germline V gives CDR1 SEHNR, CDR2 FQNEAQ (reference sequence). V was trimmed by 3 bases and J by 1 base, leaving 13 bases between them. CDR3 in amino acids: CASSLFSGESYEQYF. CDR3 in DNA: TGTGCCAGCAGCTTGTTTTCCGGGGAGTCCTACGAGCAGTACTTC.

The chain carries TRBV28 and TRBJ1-5; possible D gene TRBD1, 5 bases. Germline assignment: CDR1 MDHEN and CDR2 SYDVKM. V gave up 1 base and J gave up 7 bases, with 11 bases separating them. The CDR3 spans 14 residues. The CDR3 DNA is TGTGCCAGCAGTTTATCCAGGGTGCGGCAGCCCCAGCATTTT. Translated, it gives CASSLSRVRQPQHF.

The rearrangement links TRBV18 to TRBJ1-1; no firm D call. The germline V gene encodes CDR1 KGHSH and CDR2 LQKENI. The ends were cut back, 6 bases at V and 10 bases at J, with 15 bases in the middle. This CDR3 region has 12 residues. Written as DNA, the CDR3 is TGTGCCAGCTCGCTAGATTCGTTTAGAGCTTTCTTT. This codes for CASSLDSFRAFF.

This clone was seen only a few times. The genes are TRBV7-2 and TRBJ1-3, with no clear D. Trimming shortened V by 5 bases and J by 0 bases, and 8 bases separated the two germline ends. The CDR3 consists of 14 residues. Germline V gives CDR1 SGHTA, CDR2 FQGNSA. The CDR3, as DNA: TGTGCCAGCAGCCCAGCGGGCTCTGGAAACACCATATATTTT. Amino acid sequence: CASSPAGSGNTIYF.

The rearrangement links TRBV7-9 to TRBJ1-1; unclear D gene. CDR1 is SEHNR, CDR2 FQNEAQ, per germline (reference sequence). This CDR3 has 14 residues. With 4 bases removed from V and 1 base from J, the gap between germline ends came to 10 bases. CDR3: CASSSRDGNTEAFF. In DNA form, the CDR3 reads TGTGCCAGCAGCTCTAGAGACGGGAACACTGAAGCTTTCTTT.

This chain links TRBV7-9 with TRBJ2-1; D is possibly TRBD2 (5 bases). V lost 5 bases, J lost 2 bases, and 13 bases lay in between. Germline-derived CDR1 and CDR2 are SEHNR and FQNEAQ (reference sequence). The CDR3 consists of 15 residues. CDR3 DNA sequence: TGTGCCAGCAGCCTAACTAGAGGCCCCTACAATGAGCAGTTCTTC. This translates into CASSLTRGPYNEQFF.

The chain has TRBV6-5 and TRBJ2-7, with 9 bases fitting TRBD1. Trimming at V came to 4 bases and at J to 5 bases, leaving 12 bases not matched to a gene. Looked up from germline, CDR1 is MNHEY and CDR2 is SVGAGI. This CDR3 contains 16 residues. The CDR3 region has the DNA TGTGCCAGCAGTTCAATGACAGGGGGTCTCCTTGACGAGCAGTACTTC. This codes for CASSSMTGGLLDEQYF.

A few counts support this clone. The genes are TRBV2 and TRBJ1-2; D possibly corresponds to TRBD1 (5 bases). This CDR3 comprises 13 residues. The V and J ends lost 7 bases and 4 bases respectively, with 13 bases between them. Germline CDR1 reads SNHLY; CDR2 reads FYNNEI. The CDR3: CASKTDSSYGYTF. The CDR3 nucleotides are TGTGCCAGCAAGACTGACAGCTCCTATGGCTACACCTTC. Full variable domain (outside the CDR3, taken from reference TRBV2 and TRBJ1-2): EPEVTQTPSHQVTQMGQEVILRCVPISNHLYFYWYRQILGQKVEFLVSFYNNEISEKSEIFDDQFSVERPDGSNFTLKIRSTKLEDSAMYFCASKTDSSYGYTFGSGTRLTVV.

The chain has TRBV5-6 and TRBJ1-1, with 8 bases fitting TRBD1. The germline V gene has CDR1 SGHDT and CDR2 YYEEEE. With V trimmed by 3 bases and J by 0 bases, 4 bases remained unmatched. CDR3 length equals 15 residues. The CDR3 DNA reads as TGTGCCAGCAGCTCCGACAGGGGTTTGAACACTGAAGCTTTCTTT. Protein: CASSSDRGLNTEAFF. Full variable domain (remainder filled in from reference TRBV5-6 and TRBJ1-1): DAGVTQSPTHLIKTRGQQVTLRCSPKSGHDTVSWYQQALGQGPQFIFQYYEEEERQRGNFPDRFSGHQFPNYSSELNVNALLLGDSALYLCASSSDRGLNTEAFFGQGTRLTVV.

The genes are TRBV9 and TRBJ2-2, with unresolved D. V was cut by 0 bases and J by 5 bases, with 8 bases left in between. Per germline, CDR1 SGDLS and CDR2 YYNGEE. The CDR3 is 14 residues long. In nucleotides, the CDR3 is TGTGCCAGCAGCGTAGATGGAGCGACCGGGGAGCTGTTTTTT. The encoded protein is CASSVDGATGELFF.

The chain uses TRBV28 and TRBJ2-2; 7 bases are a match to TRBD1. The trim removed 8 bases at V and 1 base at J, leaving 7 bases unmatched. This CDR3 has 15 amino acids. Looked up from germline, CDR1 is MDHEN and CDR2 is SYDVKM. DNA of the CDR3: TGTGCCAGCGGTGAGAACAGGGGGAACACCGGGGAGCTGTTTTTT. It specifies CASGENRGNTGELFF.

This clone has a handful of counts. The rearrangement uses TRBV14 and TRBJ1-2, with D hard to call. Trimming shortened V by 0 bases and J by 8 bases, and 7 bases separated the two germline ends. The length of the CDR3 is 12 residues. CDR1 and CDR2 from the germline V gene are SGHDN and FVKESK. In DNA form, the CDR3 reads TGTGCCAGCAGCCAAGACGGGAGGGGCTACACCTTC. It translates to CASSQDGRGYTF.

The rearrangement links TRBV28 to TRBJ1-1; TRBD1 matches at 8 bases. The CDR3 totals 14 residues. Germline CDR1 reads MDHEN; CDR2 reads SYDVKM. J was trimmed by 5 bases and V by 4 bases; bases with no gene match: 6. The CDR3 is CASSSTGDGTEAFF. As DNA, the CDR3 is TGTGCCAGCAGTTCGACAGGGGATGGGACTGAAGCTTTCTTT. The full variable domain, its missing parts supplied by reference TRBV28 and TRBJ1-1, is DVKVTQSSRYLVKRTGEKVFLECVQDMDHENMFWYRQDPGLGLRLIYFSYDVKMKEKGDIPEGYSVSREKKERFSLILESASTNQTSMYLCASSSTGDGTEAFFGQGTRLTVV.

This clone turned up a few times. The chain combines TRBV19 with TRBJ2-3; 8 nucleotides line up with TRBD2. V was pared by 5 bases and J by 4 bases, with 8 bases of the junction left unmatched. Germline values: CDR1 LNHDA, CDR2 SQIVND (reference sequence). The length of the CDR3 is 15 residues. This chain's CDR3 is CASSLDSGVPDTQYF. The DNA of the CDR3 is TGTGCCAGTAGTCTCGATAGCGGGGTCCCAGATACGCAGTATTTT.

This clone appeared a single time. The chain employs TRBV29-1 and TRBJ1-2; TRBD1 matches 9 bases. V trimming: 7 bases; J trimming: 6 bases; junction bases outside the gene matches: 3. Germline V gene data show CDR1 as SQVTM and CDR2 as ANQGSEA. The CDR3 sequence is 11 residues long. CDR3 DNA: TGCAGCGGCAGGACAGGGGATGGCTACACCTTC. Translation: CSGRTGDGYTF.

This clone was counted once. This chain connects TRBV4-3 to TRBJ2-6, with no clear D. The germline CDR1 and CDR2 sequences are LGHNA and YSLEER. V was shortened by 4 bases and J by 1 base, with 14 bases between the two germline ends. The CDR3 contains 17 residues. CDR3 nucleotides: TGCGCCAGCAGCCCCCGCCTAAGTTTGTCTGGGGCCAACGTCCTGACTTTC. Residues: CASSPRLSLSGANVLTF.

This sequence joins TRBV7-7 and TRBJ2-1; a weak D match, TRBD2 (6 bases). Germline loops: CDR1 SSHAT, CDR2 FNYEAQ (reference sequence). V lost 6 bases, J lost 5 bases, and 14 bases lay in between. This CDR3 has 14 amino acids. The CDR3 loop is CASSHSPGDNEQFF. DNA of the CDR3: TGTGCCAGCAGTCACTCTCCGGGGGACAATGAGCAGTTCTTC.

The chain combines TRBV7-9 with TRBJ2-1; 9 bases map to TRBD1. Trimming at V came to 4 bases and at J to 10 bases, leaving 11 bases not matched to a gene. The CDR3 has 15 residues. The V gene's germline CDR1 is SEHNR and CDR2 FQNEAQ (reference sequence). For the CDR3, the DNA is TGTGCCAGCAGCTATGGGACAGGGAGGCCCTTGGAGCAGTTCTTC. Protein: CASSYGTGRPLEQFF.

This clone is a singleton in its sample. This chain joins TRBV7-2 and TRBJ1-1; 10 nucleotides agree with TRBD1. This CDR3 contains 16 residues. V dropped 6 bases and J dropped 1; count of bases not matched to a gene: 8. Germline loops: CDR1 SGHTA, CDR2 FQGNSA. CDR3 residues: CASRAGTGAQNTEAFF. CDR3 coding DNA: TGTGCCAGCAGGGCCGGGACAGGGGCGCAGAACACTGAAGCTTTCTTT.

This chain joins TRBV5-1 and TRBJ2-7; TRBD2 matches 13 bases. This CDR3 is built from 16 residues. The germline CDR1 and CDR2 sequences are SGHRS and YFSETQ. Germline trimming cut 3 bases from V and 5 bases from J; bases unmatched to any gene: 8. For the CDR3, the DNA is TGCGCCAGCAGCTATCGGACTAGCGGGAGTGTTCACGAGCAGTACTTC. This gives the protein CASSYRTSGSVHEQYF.

This clone came up once. CDR3 nucleotides: TGTGCCAGCAGGGAACGGCGGGAGTACAACGGGGAGCTGTTTTTT. This codes for CASRERREYNGELFF. The chain combines TRBV6-5 with TRBJ2-2, with 7 bases matching TRBD2. Germline V gives CDR1 MNHEY, CDR2 SVGAGI. Trimming took 6 bases from V and 7 from J; bases not matched to a gene: 11. This CDR3 region has 15 residues.